These 14 T cell receptor beta chains were all obtained from the same sample, sequenced in a study of blood T cell repertoires in COVID-19. TCRdb's table, derived via immunoSEQ multiplex PCR, lists solely in-frame clones and lacks some. This sample has 150,000 or so clones; about 86% occur once, and the top ten carry roughly 0.95%. What was sequenced was peripheral blood. The receptors derive from a man in his late teens or twenties with acute or convalescent COVID-19.

This sequence joins TRBV7-2 and TRBJ1-1, with a weak D call TRBD1 (6 bases). CDR3 size: 15 residues. The germline V gene encodes CDR1 SGHTA and CDR2 FQGNSA. Trimming took 5 bases from V and 4 from J, leaving 17 bases between them. The CDR3, as DNA: TGTGCCAGCAGCGAAACGGCGGGGGCCGTCACTGAAGCTTTCTTT. It codes for CASSETAGAVTEAFF. Filled out from reference TRBV7-2 and TRBJ1-1, the complete variable domain reads GAGVSQSPSNKVTEKGKDVELRCDPISGHTALYWYRQSLGQGLEFLIYFQGNSAPDKSGLPSDRFSAERTGGSVSTLTIQRTQQEDSAVYLCASSETAGAVTEAFFGQGTRLTVV.

This clone was detected only a few times. This chain links TRBV7-2 with TRBJ1-6, with unresolved D. This CDR3 has 14 amino acids. The germline V gene encodes CDR1 SGHTA and CDR2 FQGNSA. V was pared by 5 bases and J by 7 bases, with 12 bases between. This CDR3 reads CASSVPPGNSPLHF. In DNA form, the CDR3 reads TGTGCCAGCAGCGTTCCCCCGGGAAATTCACCCCTCCACTTT.

The gene calls are TRBV19 and TRBJ1-1; D may be TRBD1 (5 bases). The CDR3 totals 15 residues. Deletions cut 4 bases from V and 3 bases from J, with 15 bases between. From germline, CDR1 is LNHDA and CDR2 SQIVND (reference sequence). CDR3 sequence reads: CASSTRGRVDTEAFF. The CDR3 DNA is TGTGCCAGTAGTACCCGGGGGAGGGTTGACACTGAAGCTTTCTTT.

J is TRBJ1-2 and V is TRBV4-1; TRBD1 matches 10 bases. This CDR3 comprises 18 residues. With V trimmed by 4 bases and J by 8 bases, 19 bases remained unmatched. Germline loops: CDR1 MGHRA, CDR2 YSYEKL. For the CDR3, the DNA is TGCGCCAGCAGCCGTACTGTCCGGGACAGGGGCGAGCTTGGGGGCTACACCTTC. This translates into CASSRTVRDRGELGGYTF.

J is TRBJ1-3 and V is TRBV25-1, with D possibly matching TRBD1 (6 bases). This CDR3 has 16 amino acids. CDR1 and CDR2 from the germline V gene are MGHDK and SYGVNS. Trimming stripped 3 bases from V and 4 bases from J, with 16 bases between. The CDR3 protein is CASSDWGGLGGNTIYF. The CDR3 DNA is TGTGCCAGCAGTGATTGGGGGGGGCTAGGAGGAAACACCATATATTTT.

The chain is built from TRBV2 and TRBJ2-6; 8 positions match TRBD1. CDR3 length: 15 residues. Trimming at V came to 7 bases and at J to 0 bases, leaving 2 bases not matched to a gene. CDR1 and CDR2 from the germline V gene are SNHLY and FYNNEI. The CDR3 spells CASNTGGSGANVLTF. The CDR3 DNA sequence: TGTGCCAGCAATACAGGGGGCTCTGGGGCCAACGTCCTGACTTTC.

The chain joins TRBV6-4 to TRBJ1-2; D might be TRBD1 (5 bases). CDR3 length: 13 amino acids. Deletions cut 3 bases from V and 1 base from J, with 6 bases between. Germline V lookup: CDR1 MRHNA, CDR2 SNTAGT. Here the CDR3 DNA reads TGTGCCAGCAGTGAAGACAGTAACTATGGCTACACCTTC. Residues: CASSEDSNYGYTF.

The genes are TRBV19 and TRBJ2-4; a weak D match, TRBD1 (5 bases). The V and J ends lost 5 bases and 0 bases respectively, with 14 bases between them. The CDR3 sequence is 16 residues long. The germline CDR1 and CDR2 sequences are LNHDA and SQIVND (reference sequence). The CDR3 region is CASSLDSYIAKNIQYF. The CDR3 DNA sequence: TGTGCCAGTAGTCTCGACAGTTATATAGCCAAAAACATTCAGTACTTC.

The chain combines TRBV6-1 with TRBJ1-2; D perhaps matches TRBD1 (5 bases). Looked up from germline, CDR1 is MNHNS and CDR2 is SASEGT. The CDR3 has 16 residues. V was clipped by 4 bases and J by 7 bases, with 22 bases between them. CDR3 bases: TGTGCCAGCAGTGCAGCAGGGAGGGGAAAAAGGTCTGGCTACACCTTC. This encodes CASSAAGRGKRSGYTF.

This clone was counted a single time. The J gene is TRBJ2-5, the V gene TRBV7-2; 11 bases match TRBD1. The germline CDR1 and CDR2 sequences are SGHTA and FQGNSA. Trimming cost V 1 base and J 3 bases; bases outside gene matches: 1. The CDR3 runs to 15 residues. CDR3 loop: CASSLGTGGKETQYF. The CDR3 DNA reads as TGTGCCAGCAGCTTAGGGACAGGGGGCAAAGAGACCCAGTACTTC. The full variable domain, in which reference TRBV7-2 and TRBJ2-5 provide the parts outside the CDR3, is GAGVSQSPSNKVTEKGKDVELRCDPISGHTALYWYRQSLGQGLEFLIYFQGNSAPDKSGLPSDRFSAERTGGSVSTLTIQRTQQEDSAVYLCASSLGTGGKETQYFGPGTRLLVL.

The chain combines TRBV10-1 with TRBJ1-2; 12 nucleotides align to TRBD1. The V and J ends lost 7 bases and 8 bases, in that order; junction bases with no gene match: 11. The CDR3 runs to 15 residues. Germline values: CDR1 WNHNN, CDR2 SYGVQD (reference sequence). The CDR3: CASTRPGQGAGGYTF. As DNA, the CDR3 is TGCGCCAGCACCAGACCGGGACAGGGGGCCGGGGGCTACACCTTC.

The chain has TRBV7-9 and TRBJ2-3; D is possibly TRBD1 (6 bases). From germline, CDR1 is SEHNR and CDR2 FQNEAQ (reference sequence). V gave up 4 bases and J gave up 4 bases, with 15 bases separating them. The length of the CDR3 is 15 residues. Written as DNA, the CDR3 is TGTGCCAGCAGCTCTACGGACAGTGACTCAGATACGCAGTATTTT. It specifies CASSSTDSDSDTQYF.

The chain has TRBV5-1 and TRBJ1-2, with D possibly TRBD1 on 5 matching bases. This CDR3 has 16 amino acids. Germline CDR1 and CDR2: SGHRS and YFSETQ. V was trimmed by 0 bases and J by 3 bases, leaving 15 bases between them. The CDR3 sequence: CASSLVADGGYYGYTF. CDR3 DNA: TGCGCCAGCAGCTTGGTAGCGGACGGGGGATACTATGGCTACACCTTC.

The DNA for the CDR3 is TGTGCCAGCAGCCCTTGGGCAGGGGGTGGCTACACCTTC. Translation gives CASSPWAGGGYTF. The chain links TRBV3-1 (or the pseudogene TRBV3-2) to TRBJ1-2; 7 bases fit TRBD1. V was clipped by 4 bases and J by 7 bases; unmatched bases: 6. CDR3 size: 13 residues. Germline loops: CDR1 LGHDT, CDR2 YNNKEL (reference sequence).